The clone carrying this T cell receptor (beta chain) was found once. Its antigen is unknown. The same CDR3 is also encoded by other DNA sequences in this sample. V lost 6 bases and J lost 6; bases outside the gene matches: 5. This CDR3 has 13 residues. The germline V gene encodes CDR1 LNHDA and CDR2 SQIVND (reference sequence). Time point meaning: week 47, end of study. Doses of 300 ug of mutant IDH1 20-mer peptide were given with topical imiquimod. Measured with immunoSEQ multiplex PCR; TCRdb has only the in-frame clones, and not every one. The sample gives over 50,000 clones, over 75% of which show up once; 4% to 5.5% is in the top ten. The data belong to a study of a mutant IDH1 vaccine in newly diagnosed glioma. Study-level background: Beginning 4-6 weeks after radiotherapy alone, or with temozolomide cycles, vaccination took place. Participants attended visit V12, the safety follow-up, at week 35, and then attended visit V13 at week 47.

Findings of the study overall: Pseudoprogression apparently lacked any relation to changes in top peripheral T cell clonotypes. Vaccine-induced immune responses occurred in 80% to 95% of patients.

The clonotype was recovered from a woman between 40 and 50 years old with glioma. Some clones in this sample may be carry-over from other donors' samples. The sequencing used PBMCs, collected from a glioma patient whose treatment included an IDH1 peptide vaccine. This chain connects TRBV19 to TRBJ2-3; 8 positions match TRBD1. The CDR3 here is CASRIRQGDTQYF. The CDR3 DNA is TGTGCCAGTAGAATTAGACAGGGGGATACGCAGTATTTT.